Here is one T cell receptor beta chain with its context. CDR1 is SGHTA, CDR2 FQGNSA, per germline. CDR3 length: 17 amino acids. V lost 1 base and J lost 3; bases outside the gene matches: 11. Some clones are missing from TCRdb's copy, which holds only in-frame ones; the method was immunoSEQ multiplex PCR. The profile shows 72,000 or so clones, around 90% of them singletons. This sample is part of a study of blood T cell repertoires in COVID-19. The clonotype comes from a woman aged 80 or over with acute or convalescent COVID-19. Sequenced input: peripheral blood. This sequence joins TRBV7-2 and TRBJ2-7; TRBD2 matches at 8 bases. CDR3 in amino acids: CASSLVSGVFNYYEQYF. The CDR3 nucleotides read TGTGCCAGCAGCTTAGTTAGCGGGGTGTTTAACTACTACGAGCAGTACTTC.